This T cell receptor beta chain appears in the sequencing data of a study of T cells after yellow fever vaccination. As for the study in general: Among memory cells, EM, EMRA, CM and Tscm subsets were sorted using CD3, CD45RA, CCR7 and CD95. Study results and limitations: In post-booster samples, most primary-vaccination clones reappeared (approximately 95% CD4, 70% to 90% CD8).

One entry per CDR3 protein results from TCRdb running MiXCR on the 5' RACE reads. The sample has 15,000 or so distinct CDR3 sequences; roughly 7.2% are singletons. This clonotype was detected many times. Germline loops: CDR1 SGHDT, CDR2 YYEEEE. The CDR3 runs 14 residues. V lost 4 bases, J lost 3 bases, and 13 bases lay in between. This sequence originates from a man between 18 and 29 years old who received the YFV17D yellow fever vaccine. The chain joins TRBV5-6 to TRBJ1-2; D uncertain. Specimen: PBMCs, either bulk or a sorted T-cell subset (CD4+, CD8+, memory, or dextramer-sorted; not recorded which), collected on the day of the yellow fever booster vaccination. The CDR3 is CASSPKGRDYGYTF. CDR3 nucleotide sequence: TGTGCCAGCAGCCCCAAAGGGCGAGACTATGGCTACACCTTC.